The 9 T cell receptor beta chains given below trace back to one sample, sequenced in a study of shared clonotypes between healthy human individuals. Data came from immunoSEQ multiplex PCR; TCRdb stores just in-frame clones and leaves some out. The sample lists more than 1,200,000 clones, less than 99% occurring once. The specimen sequenced was naive CD4+ T cells sorted from blood. Subset defined: CD45RA+ positively selected. The origin of the receptors is a man aged 30 to 45 in good health.

J is TRBJ1-3 and V is TRBV7-9; D is unresolved. Looked up from germline, CDR1 is SEHNR and CDR2 is FQNEAQ (reference sequence). Trimming pared 2 bases from V and 2 bases from J, leaving 4 bases between. There are 13 residues in the CDR3. The CDR3 sequence is CASSLSAGNTIYF. For the CDR3, the DNA is TGTGCCAGCAGCTTATCTGCTGGAAACACCATATATTTT.

The V gene is TRBV5-1, the J gene TRBJ2-1; TRBD2 agrees at 14 bases. Trimming at V came to 4 bases and at J to 6 bases, leaving 9 bases not matched to a gene. The CDR3 totals 17 residues. Germline CDR1 and CDR2: SGHRS and YFSETQ. This CDR3 reads CASSLLTSGRALNEQFF. DNA for the CDR3: TGCGCCAGCAGCCTATTGACTAGCGGGAGGGCTCTCAATGAGCAGTTCTTC.

The chain employs TRBV10-3 and TRBJ2-5; D is unresolved. V was clipped by 0 bases and J by 3 bases, with 5 bases between them. CDR1 and CDR2 from the germline V gene are ENHRY and SYGVKD. This CDR3 is 13 amino acids long. CDR3 DNA: TGTGCCATCAGTGAGTCGGCTAAAGAGACCCAGTACTTC. The encoded protein is CAISESAKETQYF.

The V and J genes are TRBV19 and TRBJ2-3; D not certain. Germline lookup yields CDR1 LNHDA and CDR2 SQIVND (reference sequence). Trimming took off 9 bases at V and 0 bases at J, with 16 bases between the two ends. The CDR3 sequence is 15 residues long. CDR3: CASRRAPSSTDTQYF. The CDR3 DNA reads TGTGCCAGCCGCCGAGCGCCTAGTAGCACAGATACGCAGTATTTT.

This chain connects TRBV4-1 to TRBJ2-7, with 11 bases fitting TRBD2. The ends lost 1 base at V and 2 bases at J; junction bases unmatched: 4. Germline V CDR1 and CDR2: MGHRA, YSYEKL. The CDR3 runs to 16 residues. The CDR3 DNA is TGCGCCAGCAGCCAAGCTGTGACTAGCGGGACCTACGAGCAGTACTTC. As protein: CASSQAVTSGTYEQYF.

The rearrangement uses TRBV12-2 and TRBJ2-1. TRBV12-2 is a recognized pseudogene. The CDR3 extends over 12 amino acids. This chain's CDR3 is CASRSTPNEQFF. The DNA for the CDR3 is TGTGCAAGTCGCTCAACCCCCAATGAGCAGTTCTTC.

The chain links TRBV19 to TRBJ1-2, with 10 bases fitting TRBD1. Germline V gives CDR1 LNHDA, CDR2 SQIVND (reference sequence). V lost 4 bases and J lost 10; bases outside the gene matches: 3. This CDR3 spans 12 amino acids. The CDR3 loop is CASSTGTGDYTF. The CDR3 DNA reads as TGTGCCAGTAGTACCGGGACAGGGGACTACACCTTC.

The chain recombines TRBV18 with TRBJ2-3, with 11 bases matching TRBD1. The CDR3 contains 14 residues. Trimming took 6 bases from V and 6 from J; bases not matched to a gene: 5. The germline V gene has CDR1 KGHSH and CDR2 LQKENI. The CDR3 here is CASSPGQGADTQYF. The CDR3 region has the DNA TGTGCCAGCTCCCCAGGACAGGGGGCGGATACGCAGTATTTT.

J is TRBJ2-1 and V is TRBV29-1, with D possibly being TRBD2 (6 bases). The CDR3 consists of 14 residues. Trimming stripped 4 bases from V and 8 bases from J, with 18 bases between. Looked up from germline, CDR1 is SQVTM and CDR2 is ANQGSEA. CDR3 amino acids: CSVGRVLVYDEQFF. CDR3 coding DNA: TGCAGCGTTGGGAGGGTTTTGGTATACGATGAGCAGTTCTTC.